A selection of T cell receptor beta chains follows, all from one sample in a study of CD8+ T cells in alopecia areata. TCRdb keeps only in-frame clones here, not all; method: immunoSEQ multiplex PCR. The data contain about 250,000 clones, about 60% of them singletons. The sequenced sample was CD4+ T cells sorted from blood, obtained around week 54, from a patient treated with tofacitinib. Receptors originate from a human donor with alopecia areata. Both conserved end residues are part of each CDR3. D genes are given only for firm matches. Only some rows state a clone size, as once, few, many or a class for expanded clones.

TRBV7-9	TRBD1	15	TRBJ2-7	-	TGTGCCAGCAGCTTCAACAGGGGGGAGGTCTACGAGCAGTACTTC	CASSFNRGEVYEQYF
TRBV7-2	-	14	TRBJ1-6	-	TGTGCCAGCAGCTTAGCACCCACAAGTTCACCCCTCCACTTT	CASSLAPTSSPLHF
TRBV29-1	-	12	TRBJ2-7	-	TGCAGCGTAACAGGGTTAGCCTACGAGCAGTACTTC	CSVTGLAYEQYF
TRBV2	-	12	TRBJ2-5	-	TGTGCCAGCACTATCCGTCAAGAGACCCAGTACTTC	CASTIRQETQYF
TRBV9	-	16	TRBJ2-2	few	TGTGCCAGCAGTCTCCTACCGGGGACGAACACCGGGGAGCTGTTTTTT	CASSLLPGTNTGELFF
TRBV5-1	-	13	TRBJ2-3	-	TGCGCCAGCAGCTTGACTAGTTCAGATACGCAGTATTTT	CASSLTSSDTQYF
TRBV7-9	TRBD1	14	TRBJ2-5	-	TGTGCCAGCAGCTTAGGGACAGGCAGAGAGACCCAGTACTTC	CASSLGTGRETQYF
TRBV30	-	13	TRBJ2-7	-	TGTGCCTGTGGACGGCCGAGCTCCTACGAGCAGTACTTC	CACGRPSSYEQYF
TRBV7-2	-	12	TRBJ1-1	few	TGTGCCAGCAGCCCCCGAGGAGGGAAAGCTTTCTTT	CASSPRGGKAFF
TRBV18	-	13	TRBJ2-5	-	TGTGCCAGCTCACCAGGGGCGGAAGAGACCCAGTACTTC	CASSPGAEETQYF
TRBV10-3	-	16	TRBJ2-1	few	TGTGCCAAACTCGGCAGGGGTTCCCCCTCCCACAATGAGCAGTTCTTC	CAKLGRGSPSHNEQFF
TRBV29-1	TRBD1	15	TRBJ1-6	few	TGCAGCGTTACGATCGACAGGGCCTCGAATTCACCCCTCCACTTT	CSVTIDRASNSPLHF
TRBV27	TRBD2	17	TRBJ2-1	-	TGTGCCTCAAGCCCGGGGCAGGGGCTAGCGGGAGACAATGAGCAGTTCTTC	CASSPGQGLAGDNEQFF
TRBV25-1	-	15	TRBJ1-3	-	TGTGCCAGCAGTGAGGGTCGGAATGACGGCGACACCATATATTTT	CASSEGRNDGDTIYF
TRBV20-1	-	11	TRBJ2-5	-	TGCAGTGGCGGGGCGGGTGAGACCCAGTACTTC	CSGGAGETQYF
TRBV25-1	-	12	TRBJ1-6	-	TGTGCCAGCAGTGATCAGGGTTCACCCCTCCACTTT	CASSDQGSPLHF
TRBV5-1	-	15	TRBJ1-3	-	TGCGCCAGCAGCCCGAACGGGAACTCTGGAAACACCATATATTTT	CASSPNGNSGNTIYF
TRBV18	-	14	TRBJ1-1	-	TGTGCCAGCTCACCCGGGACCGGGAACACTGAAGCTTTCTTT	CASSPGTGNTEAFF
TRBV7-2	TRBD1	17	TRBJ1-6	few	TGTGCCAGCAGCTTAGTTGTTACCGGGACAGGGGATTCACCCCTCCACTTT	CASSLVVTGTGDSPLHF
TRBV29-1	TRBD2	14	TRBJ2-1	once	TGCAGCGCTGGAGGCGGGGGGGCCTACAATGAGCAGTTCTTC	CSAGGGGAYNEQFF
TRBV6-5	-	14	TRBJ2-1	few	TGTGCCAGCAGTCCCAGACACCTCTACAATGAGCAGTTCTTC	CASSPRHLYNEQFF
TRBV19	-	13	TRBJ1-2	-	TGTGCCAGTAGTATCCTTGCGCCCTATGGCTACACCTTC	CASSILAPYGYTF
TRBV29-1	TRBD2	15	TRBJ2-3	-	TGCAGCGTGGAAGGACTAGCGGGGAGCCTAGATACGCAGTATTTT	CSVEGLAGSLDTQYF
TRBV6-5	-	14	TRBJ1-6	-	TGTGCCAGCAGAACCGGGGTCCAAAGGTCACCCCTCCACTTT	CASRTGVQRSPLHF
TRBV29-1	TRBD1	13	TRBJ1-1	-	TGCAGCGCCACTCAGGGGGTGGCGACTGAAGCTTTCTTT	CSATQGVATEAFF
TRBV19	-	13	TRBJ1-1	-	TGTGCCAGTAGTTCGGACGGGGACACTGAAGCTTTCTTT	CASSSDGDTEAFF
TRBV7-2	-	14	TRBJ2-7	-	TGTGCCAGCAGCGTGGGCGGGGGCGCATACGAGCAGTACTTC	CASSVGGGAYEQYF
TRBV11-2	-	14	TRBJ1-2	-	TGTGCCAGCAGCTTAGGCCGACTAGGCTATGGCTACACCTTC	CASSLGRLGYGYTF
TRBV30	-	14	TRBJ1-4	-	TGTGCCTGGAATTATTTCGGGGTGAAGGAAAAACTGTTTTTT	CAWNYFGVKEKLFF
TRBV4-1	-	15	TRBJ1-1	few	TGCGCCAGCAGCCAAGATGCAGGGGTGAACACTGAAGCTTTCTTT	CASSQDAGVNTEAFF
TRBV20-1	TRBD1	11	TRBJ2-7	-	TGCAGTGCTGGGACAGGGGTCGAGCAGTACTTC	CSAGTGVEQYF
TRBV29-1	-	12	TRBJ1-2	-	TGCAGCGTTGCGGGGTTTACCTATGGCTACACCTTC	CSVAGFTYGYTF
TRBV2	-	15	TRBJ1-4	-	TGTGCCAGCAGTGAAGGGGGCCAACGAAATGAAAAACTGTTTTTT	CASSEGGQRNEKLFF
TRBV6-5	-	13	TRBJ1-2	-	TGTGCCAGCAGCGACTTACGGGCTCGAGGCTACACCTTC	CASSDLRARGYTF
TRBV29-1	TRBD1	13	TRBJ2-2	-	TGCAGCGTTGGACAGGGAAACACCGGGGAGCTGTTTTTT	CSVGQGNTGELFF
TRBV5-1	-	14	TRBJ1-3	-	TGCGCCAGCAGCAACGGACAGTCTGGAAACACCATATATTTT	CASSNGQSGNTIYF
TRBV9	TRBD1	14	TRBJ2-7	-	TGTGCCAGCAGCTGGGGACAGGGGTCCTACGAGCAGTACTTC	CASSWGQGSYEQYF
TRBV2	-	13	TRBJ1-4	few	TGTGCCAGCTGCAGGACAGCCAATGAAAAACTGTTTTTT	CASCRTANEKLFF
TRBV6-5	-	14	TRBJ2-7	-	TGTGCCAGCAGTTACTCGCGCAGCTCCTACGAGCAGTACTTC	CASSYSRSSYEQYF
TRBV4-1	TRBD1	15	TRBJ2-5	-	TGCGCCAGCAGCCAAGAGGGGACAGGGAAGGAGACCCAGTACTTC	CASSQEGTGKETQYF
TRBV6-5	-	15	TRBJ2-7	-	TGTGCCAGCAGTTACGGACGGCACCCAACCTACGAGCAGTACTTC	CASSYGRHPTYEQYF
TRBV6-5	TRBD1	15	TRBJ1-2	-	TGTGCCAGCACGACAGGGAAACTCGAGAACTATGGCTACACCTTC	CASTTGKLENYGYTF
TRBV2	-	14	TRBJ1-5	-	TGTGCCAGCAGTGACCGGACAGCGAATCAGCCCCAGCATTTT	CASSDRTANQPQHF
TRBV7-8	TRBD2	14	TRBJ2-7	once	TGTGCCAGCAGCTTACAGGGCAGGGAGGGCGAGCAGTACTTC	CASSLQGREGEQYF
TRBV20-1	-	11	TRBJ2-5	-	TGCAGTGCTAACCGCATTGAGACCCAGTACTTC	CSANRIETQYF